The present T cell receptor (beta chain) was sequenced within a study of T cell repertoires in cytomegalovirus infection. Notes on the study in general: There were HLA-C-restricted CMV-specific TCR beta clonotypes dominating the ex vivo response.

TCRdb ran MiXCR on the reads and lists one entry per CDR3 protein. The profile shows more than 35,000 distinct CDR3 sequences, less than 60% of them singletons. The sample holds one count of this clonotype. Its antigen is undetermined. This receptor was obtained from a human donor in good health (CMV status not recorded). Some clones in this sample may be carry-over from other donors' samples. The sequences come from CD8+ T cells from cultured PBMCs, collected from culture after CMV antigen stimulation.

CDR3 sequence: CASMLRRNSNQPQHF. DNA for the CDR3: TGTGCCAGCATGCTCAGGAGGAATAGCAATCAGCCCCAGCATTTT. The chain is built from TRBV27 and TRBJ1-5; D gene ambiguous. There are 15 residues in the CDR3. V was trimmed by 7 bases and J by 0 bases, leaving 13 bases between them. CDR1 and CDR2 (germline): MNHEY, SMNVEV (reference sequence).